This T cell receptor (beta chain) was recorded in a study of blood T cell repertoires in COVID-19. Study information: Researchers got acute and convalescent COVID-19 samples from the United States, Italy and Spain. T cells, B-cell-depleted T cells, or PBMCs supplied cDNA or gDNA.

Sequenced by immunoSEQ multiplex PCR; TCRdb stores in-frame clones only, minus some. The table records about 150,000 clones, more than 80% of them present only once. This CDR3 has 16 residues. Germline V lookup: CDR1 SGDLS, CDR2 YYNGEE. V shed 1 base and J shed 2 bases, with 13 bases lying between them. The chain uses TRBV9 and TRBJ2-1, with D perhaps matching TRBD2 (5 bases). The sequenced material came from peripheral blood. The clonotype comes from a man between 50 and 59 years old with acute or convalescent COVID-19. CDR3 DNA sequence: TGTGCCAGCAGCGTAATGAGGGCAGAACCCTACAATGAGCAGTTCTTC. Translating gives CASSVMRAEPYNEQFF. The whole variable domain, filled in from reference TRBV9 and TRBJ2-1, reads DSGVTQTPKHLITATGQRVTLRCSPRSGDLSVYWYQQSLDQGLQFLIQYYNGEERAKGNILERFSAQQFPDLHSELNLSSLELGDSALYFCASSVMRAEPYNEQFFGPGTRLTVL.